Shown below are 24 T cell receptor beta chains from a single sample sequenced in a study of T cell clonotyping in hematopoietic cell transplantation. The data were produced by immunoSEQ multiplex PCR, yet TCRdb's version contains in-frame clones alone and is incomplete. The table shows around 550 clones, with around 97% occurring only once. This sample comprised peripheral blood mononuclear cells, obtained 30 days after allogeneic stem cell transplant. The receptors were gathered from a female patient aged 45-60 years who had an allogeneic stem cell transplant from an unrelated donor, so the T cells may come from the graft donor. Some clones in this sample may be carry-over from other donors' samples.

V usage is TRBV5-4 and J usage is TRBJ2-3; D possibly matches TRBD1 or TRBD2 (5 bases each). Germline V gives CDR1 SGHNT, CDR2 YYREEE (reference sequence). With 4 bases removed from V and 2 bases from J, the gap between germline ends came to 20 bases. This CDR3 comprises 17 residues. CDR3 amino acids: CASSRPGWGASTDTQYF. CDR3 bases: TGTGCCAGCAGCCGGCCGGGGTGGGGCGCTTCCACAGATACGCAGTATTTT.

The chain is built from TRBV7-2 and TRBJ1-2, with D tentatively TRBD1 (6 bases). V lost 6 bases to trimming and J lost 10 bases, with 21 bases between them. Per the germline V gene, CDR1 is SGHTA and CDR2 is FQGNSA. There are 14 residues in the CDR3. The CDR3 sequence is CASSSGTNSFPYTF. CDR3 bases: TGTGCCAGCAGTTCCGGGACAAACAGTTTCCCCTACACCTTC.

The chain recombines TRBV18 with TRBJ1-5, with D possibly being TRBD1 (5 bases). The CDR3 runs 17 residues. V lost 3 bases, J lost 1 base, and 16 bases lay in between. The V gene's germline CDR1 is KGHSH and CDR2 LQKENI. CDR3 loop: CASSPVRAGGSNQPQHF. CDR3 coding DNA: TGTGCCAGCTCACCGGTAAGGGCGGGGGGGAGCAATCAGCCCCAGCATTTT.

This chain connects TRBV29-1 to TRBJ1-5; the match to TRBD1 covers 7 bases. Germline values: CDR1 SQVTM, CDR2 ANQGSEA. The CDR3 loop spans 11 amino acids. The V and J ends lost 6 bases and 11 bases, in that order; junction bases with no gene match: 7. CDR3: CSVSNRGAQHF. The CDR3, as DNA: TGCAGCGTGTCTAACAGGGGAGCCCAGCATTTT.

V gene TRBV6-5 combines with J gene TRBJ2-7, with a tentative D call TRBD2 (5 bases). The CDR3 consists of 14 residues. The V end lost 3 bases, the J end lost 3 bases, and 12 bases lay between the germline ends. Germline V gene sequence: CDR1 MNHEY, CDR2 SVGAGI. As DNA, the CDR3 is TGTGCCAGCAGTTATCGAGGGTACGGCTACGAGCAGTACTTC. Translated: CASSYRGYGYEQYF.

The chain recombines TRBV28 with TRBJ2-2, with TRBD1 identical over 11 bases. Germline CDR1 and CDR2: MDHEN and SYDVKM. CDR3 length: 16 residues. J was trimmed by 3 bases and V by 3 bases; bases with no gene match: 3. In nucleotides, the CDR3 is TGTGCCAGCAGTTTCCGGGACAGGGGGTACACCGGGGAGCTGTTTTTT. This sequence encodes CASSFRDRGYTGELFF.

The chain joins TRBV10-1 to TRBJ1-6; TRBD1 is a possible D gene (5 bases). Germline loops: CDR1 WNHNN, CDR2 SYGVQD (reference sequence). This CDR3 has 15 residues. Between the trimmed V and J ends, which lost 3 bases and 7 bases, there was a span of 13 bases. The CDR3 here is CASSESVGPNSPLHF. The CDR3 DNA reads as TGCGCCAGCAGTGAATCCGTGGGACCGAATTCACCCCTCCACTTT.

The chain carries TRBV1 and TRBJ1-2; the D call in the table, TRBD1, was not verified against the DNA. TRBV1 is assigned pseudogene status. This CDR3 spans 14 amino acids. CDR3 loop: CTSLRTGGNYGYTF. In DNA, the CDR3 is TGCACCAGCCTAAGGACAGGGGGCAACTATGGCTACACCTTC.

The chain employs TRBV4-3 and TRBJ2-6; maybe TRBD1 (6 bases). This CDR3 comprises 17 residues. Germline CDR1 is LGHNA and CDR2 is YSLEER. Trimming left V 0 bases short and J 0 bases short, with 9 bases between. For the CDR3, the DNA is TGCGCCAGCAGCCAAGATGGGACACCCTCTGGGGCCAACGTCCTGACTTTC. It translates to CASSQDGTPSGANVLTF.

Here the CDR3 reads CASSYGLEQETQYF. For the CDR3, the DNA is TGTGCCAGCAGTTACGGACTGGAACAAGAGACCCAGTACTTC. The chain links TRBV7-7 to TRBJ2-5; D is possibly TRBD2 (5 bases). V was cut by 6 bases and J by 2 bases, with 13 bases left in between. There are 14 residues in the CDR3. The germline V gene has CDR1 SSHAT and CDR2 FNYEAQ (reference sequence).

This chain connects TRBV7-2 to TRBJ1-5; no firm D call. The CDR3 covers 15 residues. Germline assignment: CDR1 SGHTA and CDR2 FQGNSA. The V and J ends lost 3 bases and 1 base respectively, with 10 bases between them. This chain's CDR3 is CASSFVFPSNQPQHF. The CDR3 bases are TGTGCCAGCAGCTTTGTCTTTCCCAGCAATCAGCCCCAGCATTTT.

As to this clone: Compared with germline, one end of the junction differs, possibly owing to a read error. The chain employs TRBV15 and TRBJ1-2; tentative D call: TRBD1 (5 bases). CDR3 length: 17 amino acids. Germline-derived CDR1 and CDR2 are LNHNV and YYDKDF (reference sequence). CDR3 in amino acids: CATSGELFSGTPRGYTF. As DNA, the CDR3 is TGTGCCACCAGCGGAGAATTATTTTCCGGGACTCCACGGGGCTACACCTTC.

The rearrangement links TRBV6-5 to TRBJ1-2; no clear D. CDR1 MNHEY and CDR2 SVGAGI come from the germline V gene. Between the trimmed V and J ends, which lost 4 bases and 6 bases, there was a span of 15 bases. This CDR3 has 14 amino acids. CDR3 loop: CASSSGREGNGYTF. The CDR3 coding sequence is TGTGCCAGCAGTTCCGGTAGGGAGGGAAATGGCTACACCTTC.

The rearrangement links TRBV23-1 to TRBJ1-5; a possible D gene is TRBD1 (5 bases). TRBV23-1 is an open reading frame whose function is uncertain. The ends were cut back, 3 bases at V and 1 base at J, with 19 bases in the middle. This CDR3 is built from 18 residues. CDR3 amino acids: CASSHPWVRGQSNQPQHF. CDR3 in DNA: TGCGCCAGCAGTCATCCATGGGTAAGGGGCCAGAGCAATCAGCCCCAGCATTTT.

In its sample, this clone was seen once. The chain employs TRBV5-5 and TRBJ1-1, with D possibly TRBD1 on 5 matching bases. This CDR3 has 14 amino acids. Trimming removed 0 bases from V and 5 bases from J, with 11 bases in between. Germline lookup yields CDR1 SGHKS and CDR2 YYEKEE (reference sequence). The CDR3 region has the DNA TGTGCCAGCAGCTTGGCAGGGACGGGTACTGAAGCTTTCTTT. It is translated as CASSLAGTGTEAFF.

This clone was observed once. The chain couples TRBV7-9 to TRBJ2-1; TRBD2 agrees at 7 bases. From germline, CDR1 is SEHNR and CDR2 FQNEAQ (reference sequence). The length of the CDR3 is 16 residues. The ends lost 5 bases at V and 4 bases at J; junction bases unmatched: 11. The DNA for the CDR3 is TGTGCCAGCAGCATTGCCGGGACTACGCATTACAATGAGCAGTTCTTC. It encodes CASSIAGTTHYNEQFF.

The chain carries TRBV29-1 and TRBJ2-1; D possibly matches TRBD1 or TRBD2 (5 bases each). CDR3 length: 14 residues. CDR1 and CDR2 from the germline V gene are SQVTM and ANQGSEA. V lost 2 bases and J 6 bases, leaving 14 bases between the germline ends. The CDR3 spells CSVEPGPEPNEQFF. The DNA of the CDR3 is TGCAGCGTTGAACCGGGACCAGAACCCAATGAGCAGTTCTTC.

This chain links TRBV5-4 with TRBJ1-5, with a weak D call TRBD1 (5 bases). The V gene's germline CDR1 is SGHNT and CDR2 YYREEE (reference sequence). Trimming left V 2 bases short and J 2 bases short, with 11 bases between. This CDR3 comprises 15 residues. CDR3 sequence: CASSFVQEGNQPQHF. The CDR3, as DNA: TGTGCCAGCAGCTTCGTACAGGAAGGCAATCAGCCCCAGCATTTT.

The chain carries TRBV6-1 and TRBJ2-7; 8 bases align to TRBD1. V lost 4 bases, J lost 4 bases, and 3 bases stayed unmatched. Germline V gives CDR1 MNHNS, CDR2 SASEGT. The CDR3 totals 13 residues. The CDR3 loop reads CASSGTGMYEQYF. The CDR3 bases are TGTGCCAGCAGTGGGACAGGGATGTACGAGCAGTACTTC.

This clone is a singleton in its sample. This chain connects TRBV5-1 to TRBJ2-7; no firm D call. Looked up from germline, CDR1 is SGHRS and CDR2 is YFSETQ. Trimming left V 5 bases short and J 1 base short, with 13 bases between. This CDR3 spans 14 amino acids. The CDR3 DNA reads as TGCGCCAGCAGAGGTGGTATGCAGTCCTACGAGCAGTACTTC. Its translation: CASRGGMQSYEQYF. Based on the CDR3 plus reference TRBV5-1 and TRBJ2-7, the full variable domain is KAGVTQTPRYLIKTRGQQVTLSCSPISGHRSVSWYQQTPGQGLQFLFEYFSETQRNKGNFPGRFSGRQFSNSRSEMNVSTLELGDSALYLCASRGGMQSYEQYFGPGTRLTVT.

The V call is TRBV4-3, the J call TRBJ1-1; TRBD1 is a possible D gene (5 bases). V was shortened by 1 base and J by 1 base, with 25 bases between the two germline ends. The CDR3 loop spans 20 amino acids. The germline CDR1 and CDR2 sequences are LGHNA and YSLEER. CDR3: CASSQGSVRSKGQGNTEAFF. DNA for the CDR3: TGCGCCAGCAGCCAAGGGAGTGTTAGGTCCAAGGGGCAAGGGAACACTGAAGCTTTCTTT.

The chain couples TRBV7-2 to TRBJ1-1; no definite D call. The CDR3 runs to 13 residues. The germline V gene encodes CDR1 SGHTA and CDR2 FQGNSA. Trimming pared 3 bases from V and 2 bases from J, leaving 7 bases between. The CDR3 sequence: CASSFSVNTEAFF. The CDR3 DNA follows: TGTGCCAGCAGCTTTTCAGTTAACACTGAAGCTTTCTTT.

The rearrangement uses TRBV27 and TRBJ2-1; no clear D. The CDR3 length is 19 residues. Germline lookup yields CDR1 MNHEY and CDR2 SMNVEV (reference sequence). V was pared by 1 base and J by 1 base, with 20 bases between. In DNA, the CDR3 is TGTGCCAGCAGTTTATTGGGTCTGCTCAACACCCTTTCCTACAATGAGCAGTTCTTC. This encodes CASSLLGLLNTLSYNEQFF.

The chain couples TRBV19 to TRBJ2-2; 7 nucleotides agree with TRBD2. The CDR3 has 15 residues. V shed 7 bases and J 0 bases; nucleotides not matched to a gene: 5. In germline, CDR1 is LNHDA, CDR2 SQIVND (reference sequence). DNA of the CDR3: TGTGCCAGTAAACTAGCGCAGTCGAACACCGGGGAGCTGTTTTTT. Translated, it gives CASKLAQSNTGELFF.